This TCR beta chain is from a study of long-term antiretroviral therapy in people with HIV. Held in samples before DNA extraction were roughly 1-11 million cryopreserved PBMC. This CDR3 comprises 16 residues. V shed 5 bases, J shed 7 bases, and the junction held 8 bases outside the gene matches. Germline V CDR1 and CDR2: SGHTA, FQGTGA. In regard to this clone: What it binds is not known.

Running of the v3.0 immunoSEQ assay took place at survey level. Sequenced by immunoSEQ multiplex PCR; TCRdb stores in-frame clones only, minus some. The sample consists of some 18,000 clones, over 75% of them appearing once. Points from the study as a whole: Against controls, HIV repertoires showed narrower ranges of CDR3 length.

Sequenced material: unsorted PBMCs, taken 0.1 years before starting antiretroviral therapy. V usage is TRBV7-3 and J usage is TRBJ2-5, with TRBD2 matching over 15 bases. This sequence was found in a man aged 18 to 35 with HIV. DNA for the CDR3: TGTGCCAGCAGCGCCGGGACTAGCGGGGGGCAGGGGACCCAGTACTTC. It specifies CASSAGTSGGQGTQYF. The entire variable domain, with the rest obtained from reference TRBV7-3 and TRBJ2-5, is as follows: GAGVSQTPSNKVTEKGKYVELRCDPISGHTALYWYRQSLGQGPEFLIYFQGTGAADDSGLPNDRFFAVRPEGSVSTLKIQRTERGDSAVYLCASSAGTSGGQGTQYFGPGTRLLVL.